This paragraph reports one TCR beta chain. The V and J ends lost 2 bases and 8 bases, in that order; junction bases with no gene match: 7. The CDR3 runs to 15 residues. Germline assignment: CDR1 MNHEY and CDR2 SVGEGT. The data are from a study of blood T cell repertoires in COVID-19. Study information: COVID-19 samples, acute and convalescent, were from the United States, Italy and Spain. Sample material is recorded as cDNA or gDNA derived from T cells, B-cell-depleted T cells, or PBMCs.

Original handling: From reference gene primer amplification, estimates of nucleated cell counts were derived. Produced via immunoSEQ multiplex PCR; TCRdb's table is partial and in-frame only. The D gene and trimming were derived from the DNA, and the V and J assignments and clone size from that table. The sample carries over 60,000 clones, around 84% recorded once. The V call is TRBV6-2 or TRBV6-3, the J call TRBJ1-2, with 11 bases lining up with TRBD1. This TCR was sampled from a man aged 65 to 85 with active or convalescent COVID-19. The sample was peripheral blood. The CDR3 spells CASSYGPGQGAGYTF. Written as DNA, the CDR3 is TGTGCCAGCAGTTACGGACCCGGACAGGGGGCAGGCTACACCTTC.